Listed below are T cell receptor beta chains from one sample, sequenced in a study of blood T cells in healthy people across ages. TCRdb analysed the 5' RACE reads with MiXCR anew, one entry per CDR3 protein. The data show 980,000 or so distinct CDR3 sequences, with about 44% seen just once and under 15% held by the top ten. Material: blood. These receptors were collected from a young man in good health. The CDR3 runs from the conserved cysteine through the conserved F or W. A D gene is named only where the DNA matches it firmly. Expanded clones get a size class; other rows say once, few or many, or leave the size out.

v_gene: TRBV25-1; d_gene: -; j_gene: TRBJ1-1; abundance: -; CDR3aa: CASTPVGTTEAFF; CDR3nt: TGTGCCAGCACCCCCGTTGGGACCACTGAAGCTTTCTTT
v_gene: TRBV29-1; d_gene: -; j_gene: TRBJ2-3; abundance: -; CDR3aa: CSVAHPLATDTQYF; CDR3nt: TGCAGCGTTGCCCACCCTCTTGCCACAGATACGCAGTATTTT
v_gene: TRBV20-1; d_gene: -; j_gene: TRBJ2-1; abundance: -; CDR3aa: CSATNNEQFF; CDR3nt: TGCAGTGCTACCAACAATGAGCAGTTCTTC
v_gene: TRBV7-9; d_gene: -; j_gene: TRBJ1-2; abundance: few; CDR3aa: CASSLGDRGSHYGYTF; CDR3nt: TGTGCCAGCAGCTTGGGGGATCGAGGGTCCCACTATGGCTACACCTTC
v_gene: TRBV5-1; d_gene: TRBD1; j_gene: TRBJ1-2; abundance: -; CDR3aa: CASRATGGGYGYTF; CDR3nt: TGCGCCAGCAGGGCTACAGGGGGAGGCTATGGCTACACCTTC
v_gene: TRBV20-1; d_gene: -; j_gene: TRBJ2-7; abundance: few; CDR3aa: CSARIRGSYEQYF; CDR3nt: TGCAGTGCTAGAATTAGGGGTTCCTACGAGCAGTACTTC
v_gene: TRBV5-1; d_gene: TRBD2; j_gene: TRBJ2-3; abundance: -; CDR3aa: CASSSLAGDTQYF; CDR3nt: TGCGCCAGCAGCTCACTAGCGGGAGATACGCAGTATTTT
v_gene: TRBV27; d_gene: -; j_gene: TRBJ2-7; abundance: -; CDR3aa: CASTGAMSYEQYF; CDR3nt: TGTGCCAGCACCGGGGCAATGTCCTACGAGCAGTACTTC
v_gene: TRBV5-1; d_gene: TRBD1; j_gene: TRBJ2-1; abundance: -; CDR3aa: CASSSGQGRKEQFF; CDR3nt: TGCGCCAGCAGCTCCGGACAGGGCCGTAAGGAGCAGTTCTTC
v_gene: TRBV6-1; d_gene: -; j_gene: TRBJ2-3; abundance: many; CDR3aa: CASSGSWTQYF; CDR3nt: TGTGCCAGCAGTGGGAGTTGGACGCAGTATTTT
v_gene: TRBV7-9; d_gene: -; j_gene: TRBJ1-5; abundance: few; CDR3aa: CASSLDRVTQPQHF; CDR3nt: TGTGCCAGCAGCTTAGACAGGGTAACTCAGCCCCAGCATTTT
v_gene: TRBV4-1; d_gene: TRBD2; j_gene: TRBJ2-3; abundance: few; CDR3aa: CASSPPGLAWDTQYF; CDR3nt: TGCGCCAGCAGCCCTCCGGGACTAGCCTGGGATACGCAGTATTTT
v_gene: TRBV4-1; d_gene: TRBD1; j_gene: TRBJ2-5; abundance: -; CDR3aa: CASSQEQGVGETQYF; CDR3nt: TGCGCCAGCAGCCAAGAACAGGGGGTTGGCGAGACCCAGTACTTC
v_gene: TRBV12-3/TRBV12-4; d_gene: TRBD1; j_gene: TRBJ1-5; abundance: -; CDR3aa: CASRRDREQPQHF; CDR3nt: TGTGCCAGCAGGCGGGACAGGGAACAGCCCCAGCATTTT
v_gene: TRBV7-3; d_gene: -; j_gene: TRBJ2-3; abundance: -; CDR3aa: CASSLKSSGTQYF; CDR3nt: TGTGCCAGCAGCTTGAAGTCTTCAGGTACGCAGTATTTT
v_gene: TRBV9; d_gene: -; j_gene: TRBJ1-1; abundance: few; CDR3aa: CASSPTRGSNTEAFF; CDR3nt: TGTGCCAGCAGCCCCACGCGGGGCAGTAACACTGAAGCTTTCTTT
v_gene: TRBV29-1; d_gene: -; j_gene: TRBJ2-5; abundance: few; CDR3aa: CSVEDHGATHETQYF; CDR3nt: TGCAGCGTTGAAGATCATGGTGCGACACATGAGACCCAGTACTTC
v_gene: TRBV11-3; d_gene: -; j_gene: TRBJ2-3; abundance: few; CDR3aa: CASSTRDGYTDTQYF; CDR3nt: TGTGCCAGCAGCACCCGGGACGGGTACACAGATACGCAGTATTTT
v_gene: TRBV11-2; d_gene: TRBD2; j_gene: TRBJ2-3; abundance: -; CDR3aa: CASSLDGWRGMSTDTQYF; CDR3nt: TGTGCCAGCAGCTTAGATGGTTGGCGGGGGATGAGCACAGATACGCAGTATTTT
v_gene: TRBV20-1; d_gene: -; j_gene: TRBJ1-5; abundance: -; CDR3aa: CSARDPGDSNQPQHF; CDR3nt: TGCAGTGCTAGAGATCCGGGGGATAGCAATCAGCCCCAGCATTTT
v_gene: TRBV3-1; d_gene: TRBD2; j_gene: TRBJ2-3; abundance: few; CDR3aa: CASSQDWAGGPSDTQYF; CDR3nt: TGTGCCAGCAGCCAAGATTGGGCGGGGGGGCCCTCAGATACGCAGTATTTT
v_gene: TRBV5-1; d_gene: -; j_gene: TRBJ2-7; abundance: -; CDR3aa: CASSWDGTYEQYF; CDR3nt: TGCGCCAGCAGCTGGGACGGAACCTACGAGCAGTACTTC
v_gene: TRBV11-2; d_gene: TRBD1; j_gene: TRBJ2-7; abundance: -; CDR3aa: CASSLIGTEYEQYF; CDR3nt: TGTGCCAGCAGCCTGATCGGGACAGAGTACGAGCAGTACTTC
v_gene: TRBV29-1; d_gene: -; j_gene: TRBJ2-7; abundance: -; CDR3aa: CSVEPSTHEQYF; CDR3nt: TGCAGTGTTGAGCCTTCCACTCACGAGCAGTACTTC
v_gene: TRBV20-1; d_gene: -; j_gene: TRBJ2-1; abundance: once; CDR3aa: CSARVPGIRRDEQFF; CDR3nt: TGCAGTGCTAGAGTTCCTGGGATTCGGAGGGATGAGCAGTTCTTC
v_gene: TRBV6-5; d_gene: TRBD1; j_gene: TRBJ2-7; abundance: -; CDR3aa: CASSYSMAQGARYEQYF; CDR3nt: TGTGCCAGCAGTTACTCGATGGCCCAGGGGGCGCGGTACGAGCAGTACTTC
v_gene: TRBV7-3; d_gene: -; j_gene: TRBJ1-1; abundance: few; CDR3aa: CASSLELQDYTEAFF; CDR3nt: TGTGCCAGCAGCTTAGAGCTACAGGACTACACTGAAGCTTTCTTT
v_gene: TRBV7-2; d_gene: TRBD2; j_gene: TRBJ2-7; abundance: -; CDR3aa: CASSLTPAGGSEQYF; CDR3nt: TGTGCCAGCAGTCTAACCCCTGCGGGGGGGAGCGAGCAGTACTTC
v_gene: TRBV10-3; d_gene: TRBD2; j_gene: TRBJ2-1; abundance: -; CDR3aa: CATTGREDNEQFF; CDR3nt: TGTGCCACCACCGGGCGGGAGGACAATGAGCAGTTCTTC
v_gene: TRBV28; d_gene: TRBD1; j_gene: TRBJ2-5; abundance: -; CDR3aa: CASSIRDRSETQYF; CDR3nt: TGTGCCAGCAGTATCCGGGACAGGTCAGAGACCCAGTACTTC
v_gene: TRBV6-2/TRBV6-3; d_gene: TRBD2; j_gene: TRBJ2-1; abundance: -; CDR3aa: CASSYPGTSGSEQFF; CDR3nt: TGTGCCAGCAGTTACCCCGGGACTAGCGGATCCGAGCAGTTCTTC
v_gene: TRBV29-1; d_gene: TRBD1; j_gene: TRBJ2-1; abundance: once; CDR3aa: CSGVRTGHNEQFF; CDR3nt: TGCAGCGGTGTGCGGACAGGACACAATGAGCAGTTCTTC
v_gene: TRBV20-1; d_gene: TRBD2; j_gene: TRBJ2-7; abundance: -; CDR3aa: CSARDIPLSGGADEQYF; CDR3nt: TGCAGTGCTAGAGACATACCCTTAAGCGGGGGGGCTGATGAGCAGTACTTC
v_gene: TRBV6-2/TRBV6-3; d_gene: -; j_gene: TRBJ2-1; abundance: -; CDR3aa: CASSRGRQVTSEQFF; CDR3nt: TGTGCCAGCAGCCGCGGCAGGCAGGTCACCAGTGAGCAGTTCTTC
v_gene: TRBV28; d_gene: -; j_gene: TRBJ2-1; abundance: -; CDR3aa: CASSPSDSHMGQFF; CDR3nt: TGTGCCAGCAGTCCCTCGGACAGCCACATGGGGCAGTTCTTC
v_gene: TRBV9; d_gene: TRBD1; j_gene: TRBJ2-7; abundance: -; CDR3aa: CASSVGTGLGEQYF; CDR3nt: TGTGCCAGCAGCGTAGGGACAGGGCTCGGCGAGCAGTACTTC
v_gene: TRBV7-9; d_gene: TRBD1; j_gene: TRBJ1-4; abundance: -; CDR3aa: CASSTGTGSAEKLFF; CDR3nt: TGTGCCAGCAGCACCGGGACAGGGAGCGCGGAAAAACTGTTTTTT
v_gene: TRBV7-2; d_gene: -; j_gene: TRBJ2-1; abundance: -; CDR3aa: CASSFGGPRNEQFF; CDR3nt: TGTGCCAGCAGCTTTGGGGGGCCAAGGAATGAGCAGTTCTTC
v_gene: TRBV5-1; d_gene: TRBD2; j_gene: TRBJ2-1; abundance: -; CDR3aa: CASSLGLADVQETQFF; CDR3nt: TGCGCCAGCAGCCTTGGACTAGCGGACGTACAAGAGACCCAGTTCTTC
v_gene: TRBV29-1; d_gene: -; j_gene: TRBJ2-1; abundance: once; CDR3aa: CGTDGTSYNGQFF; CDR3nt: TGCGGGACCGACGGCACGTCCTACAATGGGCAGTTCTTC
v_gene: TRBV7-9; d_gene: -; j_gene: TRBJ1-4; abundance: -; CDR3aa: CASSVGNEKLFF; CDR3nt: TGTGCCAGCAGCGTGGGGAATGAAAAACTGTTTTTT
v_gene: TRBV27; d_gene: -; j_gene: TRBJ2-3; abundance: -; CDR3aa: CASSSLRLDVTDTQYF; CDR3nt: TGTGCCAGCAGTTCCCTAAGACTAGACGTAACAGATACGCAGTATTTT
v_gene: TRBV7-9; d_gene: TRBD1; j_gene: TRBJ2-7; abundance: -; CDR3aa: CASSLTGEPYERYF; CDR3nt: TGTGCCAGCAGCTTAACAGGGGAACCCTACGAGCGGTACTTC
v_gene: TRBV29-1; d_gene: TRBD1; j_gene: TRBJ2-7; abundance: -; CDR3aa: CGVSGQGSYEQYF; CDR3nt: TGCGGCGTCTCGGGACAGGGATCCTACGAGCAGTACTTC
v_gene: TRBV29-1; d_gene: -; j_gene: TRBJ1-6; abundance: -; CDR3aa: CSVQDSPYNSPLHF; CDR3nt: TGCAGCGTCCAGGACAGTCCTTATAATTCACCCCTCCACTTT
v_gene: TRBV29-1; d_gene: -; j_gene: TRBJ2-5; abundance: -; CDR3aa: CSVPEWGSQTQYF; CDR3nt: TGCAGCGTCCCTGAATGGGGATCCCAGACCCAGTACTTC